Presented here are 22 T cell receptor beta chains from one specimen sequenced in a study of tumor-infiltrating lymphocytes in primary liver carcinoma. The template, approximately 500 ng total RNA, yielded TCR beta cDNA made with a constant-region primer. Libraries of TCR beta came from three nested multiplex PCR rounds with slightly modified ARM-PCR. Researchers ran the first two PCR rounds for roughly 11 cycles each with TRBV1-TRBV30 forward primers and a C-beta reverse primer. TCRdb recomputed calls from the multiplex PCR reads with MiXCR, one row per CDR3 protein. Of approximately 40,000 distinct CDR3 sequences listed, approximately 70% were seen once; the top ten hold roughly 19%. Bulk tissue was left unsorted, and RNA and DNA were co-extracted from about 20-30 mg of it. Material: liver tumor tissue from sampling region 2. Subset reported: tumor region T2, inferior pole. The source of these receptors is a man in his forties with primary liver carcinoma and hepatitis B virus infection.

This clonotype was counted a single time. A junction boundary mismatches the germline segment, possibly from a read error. CDR3 residues: CASGQTRGTTGELFF. DNA for the CDR3: TGTGCCAGCGGCCAAACCCGAGGCACAACCGGTGAGCTGTTTTTT. The J gene is TRBJ2-2, the V gene TRBV4-2; no clear D. The CDR3 runs to 15 residues. Germline values: CDR1 LGHNA, CDR2 YNFKEQ.

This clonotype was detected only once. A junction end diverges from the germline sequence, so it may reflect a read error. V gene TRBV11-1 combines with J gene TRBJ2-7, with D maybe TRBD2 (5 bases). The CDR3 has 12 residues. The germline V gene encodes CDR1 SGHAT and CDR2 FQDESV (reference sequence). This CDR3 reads CVSGPVGYEQYF. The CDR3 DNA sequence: TGTGTCAGCGGTCCCGTGGGCTACGAGCAGTACTTC.

Here the CDR3 DNA reads TGTGCCAGCAGTTACTCGGGTGGGGAGGATCAGCCCCAGTATTTT. It translates to CASSYSGGEDQPQYF. V gene TRBV6-2 or TRBV6-3 combines with J gene TRBJ1-5; TRBD2 is a possible D gene (6 bases). The DNA matches TRBJ2-3 better at its end, which makes the J call doubtful. Per the germline V gene, CDR1 is MNHEY and CDR2 is SVGEGT. The CDR3 totals 15 residues.

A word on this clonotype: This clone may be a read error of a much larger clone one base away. This chain's CDR3 is CSAISEAETQYF. The CDR3 bases are TGCAGTGCTATCTCGGAGGCGGAGACCCAGTACTTC. V is TRBV20-1 and J is TRBJ2-5; D may be TRBD2 (5 bases). CDR3 length: 12 residues. Trimming pared 4 bases from V and 5 bases from J, leaving 11 bases between. Germline CDR1 is DFQATT and CDR2 is SNEGSKA (reference sequence).

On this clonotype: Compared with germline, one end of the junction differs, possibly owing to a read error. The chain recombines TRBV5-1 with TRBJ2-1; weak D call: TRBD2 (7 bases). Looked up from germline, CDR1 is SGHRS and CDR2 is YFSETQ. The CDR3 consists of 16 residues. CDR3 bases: TGCGCCAGCAGCTCGACCCTAGGGGGGGGCCACAATGAGCAATTCTTC. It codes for CASSSTLGGGHNEQFF.

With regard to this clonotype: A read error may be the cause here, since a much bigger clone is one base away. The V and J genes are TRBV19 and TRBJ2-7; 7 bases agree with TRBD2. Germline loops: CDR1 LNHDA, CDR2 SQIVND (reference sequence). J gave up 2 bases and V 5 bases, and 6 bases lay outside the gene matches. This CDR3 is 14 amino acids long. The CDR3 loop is CASSCQAGTYEQYF. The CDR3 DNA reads TGTGCCAGTAGTTGTCAAGCGGGAACCTACGAGCAGTACTTC.

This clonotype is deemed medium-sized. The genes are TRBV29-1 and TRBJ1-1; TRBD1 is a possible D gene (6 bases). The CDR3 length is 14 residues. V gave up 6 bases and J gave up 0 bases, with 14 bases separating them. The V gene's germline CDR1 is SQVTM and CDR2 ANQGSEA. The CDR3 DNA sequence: TGCAGCGTCGTCAGAGGGGGGGTGAACACTGAAGCTTTCTTT. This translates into CSVVRGGVNTEAFF.

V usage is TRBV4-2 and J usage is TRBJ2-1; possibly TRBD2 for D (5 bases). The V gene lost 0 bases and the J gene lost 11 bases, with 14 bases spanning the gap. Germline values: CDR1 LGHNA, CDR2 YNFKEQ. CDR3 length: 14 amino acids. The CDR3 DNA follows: TGTGCCAGCAGCCAAGAACTAGAAGCGAATAAGCAGTTCTTC. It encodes CASSQELEANKQFF.

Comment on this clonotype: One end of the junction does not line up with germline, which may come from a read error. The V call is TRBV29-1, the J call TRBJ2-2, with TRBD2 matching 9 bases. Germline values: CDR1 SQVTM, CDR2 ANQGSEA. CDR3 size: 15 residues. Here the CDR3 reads CSVRTSAVNTGELFF. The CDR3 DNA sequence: TGTAGCGTTAGGACTAGCGCGGTGAACACCGGGGAGCTGTTTTTT.

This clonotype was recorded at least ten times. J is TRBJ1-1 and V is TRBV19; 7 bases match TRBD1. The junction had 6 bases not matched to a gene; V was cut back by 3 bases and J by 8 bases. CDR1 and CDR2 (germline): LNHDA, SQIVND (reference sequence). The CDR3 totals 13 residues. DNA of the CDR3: TGTGCCAGTAGTATCGACAGGGCCGGGGAAGCTTTCTTT. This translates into CASSIDRAGEAFF.

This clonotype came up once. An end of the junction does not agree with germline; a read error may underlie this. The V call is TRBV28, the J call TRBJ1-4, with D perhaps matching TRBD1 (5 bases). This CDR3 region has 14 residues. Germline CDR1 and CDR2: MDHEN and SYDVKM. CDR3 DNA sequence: TGTGCCAGCAATCGACAGACAGCTAACGAAAAACTGTTTTTT. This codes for CASNRQTANEKLFF.

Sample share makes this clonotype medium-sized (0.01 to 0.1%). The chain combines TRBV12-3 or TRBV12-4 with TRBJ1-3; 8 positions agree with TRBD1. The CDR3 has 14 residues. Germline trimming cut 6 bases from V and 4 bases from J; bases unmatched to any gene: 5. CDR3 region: CASRSTGDGNTIYF. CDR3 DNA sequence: TGTGCCAGCAGATCGACAGGGGACGGAAACACCATATATTTT.

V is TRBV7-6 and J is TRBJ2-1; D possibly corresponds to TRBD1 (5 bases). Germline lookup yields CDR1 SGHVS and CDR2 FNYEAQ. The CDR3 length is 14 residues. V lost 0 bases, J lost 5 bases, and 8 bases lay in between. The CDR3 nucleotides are TGTGCCAGCAGCTTAGCGGGGCCTCACAATGAGCAGTTCTTC. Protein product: CASSLAGPHNEQFF.

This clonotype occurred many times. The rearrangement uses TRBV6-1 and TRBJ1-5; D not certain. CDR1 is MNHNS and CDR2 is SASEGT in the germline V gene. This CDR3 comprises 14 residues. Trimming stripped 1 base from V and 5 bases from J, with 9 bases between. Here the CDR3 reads CASSEGGNDQPQHF. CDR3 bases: TGTGCCAGCAGTGAAGGGGGAAATGATCAGCCCCAGCATTTT.

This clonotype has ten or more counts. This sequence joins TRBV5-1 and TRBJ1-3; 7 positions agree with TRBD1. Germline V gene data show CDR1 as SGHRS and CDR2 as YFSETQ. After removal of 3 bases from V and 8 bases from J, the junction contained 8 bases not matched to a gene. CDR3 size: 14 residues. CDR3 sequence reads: CASSSTGLGDTIYF. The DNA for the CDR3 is TGCGCCAGCAGCTCGACAGGGCTCGGAGACACCATATATTTT.

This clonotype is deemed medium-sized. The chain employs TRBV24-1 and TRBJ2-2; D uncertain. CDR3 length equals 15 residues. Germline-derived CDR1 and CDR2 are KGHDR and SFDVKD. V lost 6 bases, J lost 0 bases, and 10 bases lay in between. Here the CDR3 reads CATSPIGTNTGELFF. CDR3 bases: TGTGCCACCAGTCCTATAGGGACGAACACCGGGGAGCTGTTTTTT.

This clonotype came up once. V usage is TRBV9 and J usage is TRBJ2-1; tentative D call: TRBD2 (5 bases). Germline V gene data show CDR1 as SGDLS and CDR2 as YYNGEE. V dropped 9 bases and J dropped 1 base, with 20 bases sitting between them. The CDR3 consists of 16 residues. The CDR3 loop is CANSFGGPGSYNEQFF. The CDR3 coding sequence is TGTGCCAACTCTTTCGGAGGTCCGGGGTCCTACAATGAGCAGTTCTTC.

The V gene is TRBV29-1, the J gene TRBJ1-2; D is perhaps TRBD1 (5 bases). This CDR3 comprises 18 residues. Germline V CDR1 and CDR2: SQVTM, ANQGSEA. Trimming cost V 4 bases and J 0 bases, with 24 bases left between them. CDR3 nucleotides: TGCAGCGTTGGGTCACCAACAGGAACTCAAGAGGCTAACTATGGCTACACCTTC. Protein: CSVGSPTGTQEANYGYTF. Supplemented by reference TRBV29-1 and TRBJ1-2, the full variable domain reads SAVISQKPSRDICQRGTSLTIQCQVDSQVTMMFWYRQQPGQSLTLIATANQGSEATYESGFVIDKFPISRPNLTFSTLTVSNMSPEDSSIYLCSVGSPTGTQEANYGYTFGSGTRLTVV.

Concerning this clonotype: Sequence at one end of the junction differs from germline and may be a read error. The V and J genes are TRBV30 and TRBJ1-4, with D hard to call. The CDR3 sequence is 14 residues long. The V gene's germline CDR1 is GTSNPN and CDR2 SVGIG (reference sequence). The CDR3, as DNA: TGCGCCTGGAGTTTACAGATAACTAATGGAAAACTGTTTTTT. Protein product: CAWSLQITNGKLFF.

The CDR3 spells CASTPGTEKPEQYF. Written as DNA, the CDR3 is TGTGCCAGCACCCCCGGAACAGAAAAACCCGAGCAGTACTTC. The rearrangement links TRBV12-3 or TRBV12-4 to TRBJ2-7; D not resolved. The length of the CDR3 is 14 residues. Trimming cost V 7 bases and J 6 bases, with 19 bases left between them.

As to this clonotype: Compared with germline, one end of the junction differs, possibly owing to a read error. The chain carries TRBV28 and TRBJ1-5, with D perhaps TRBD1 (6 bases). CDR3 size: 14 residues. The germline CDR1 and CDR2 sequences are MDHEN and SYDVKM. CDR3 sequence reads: CASRPVGGPQPLHF. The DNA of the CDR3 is TGTGCCAGCAGGCCTGTGGGGGGCCCTCAGCCCCTGCATTTT.

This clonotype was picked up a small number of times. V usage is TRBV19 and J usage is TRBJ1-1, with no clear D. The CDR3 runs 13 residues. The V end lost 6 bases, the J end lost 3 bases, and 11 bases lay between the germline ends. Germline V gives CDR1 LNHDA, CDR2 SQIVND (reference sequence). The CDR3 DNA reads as TGTGCCAGTAGGGTCAGGCGAGACACTGAAGCTTTCTTT. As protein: CASRVRRDTEAFF. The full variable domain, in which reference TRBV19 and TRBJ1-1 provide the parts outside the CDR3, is DGGITQSPKYLFRKEGQNVTLSCEQNLNHDAMYWYRQDPGQGLRLIYYSQIVNDFQKGDIAEGYSVSREKKESFPLTVTSAQKNPTAFYLCASRVRRDTEAFFGQGTRLTVV.